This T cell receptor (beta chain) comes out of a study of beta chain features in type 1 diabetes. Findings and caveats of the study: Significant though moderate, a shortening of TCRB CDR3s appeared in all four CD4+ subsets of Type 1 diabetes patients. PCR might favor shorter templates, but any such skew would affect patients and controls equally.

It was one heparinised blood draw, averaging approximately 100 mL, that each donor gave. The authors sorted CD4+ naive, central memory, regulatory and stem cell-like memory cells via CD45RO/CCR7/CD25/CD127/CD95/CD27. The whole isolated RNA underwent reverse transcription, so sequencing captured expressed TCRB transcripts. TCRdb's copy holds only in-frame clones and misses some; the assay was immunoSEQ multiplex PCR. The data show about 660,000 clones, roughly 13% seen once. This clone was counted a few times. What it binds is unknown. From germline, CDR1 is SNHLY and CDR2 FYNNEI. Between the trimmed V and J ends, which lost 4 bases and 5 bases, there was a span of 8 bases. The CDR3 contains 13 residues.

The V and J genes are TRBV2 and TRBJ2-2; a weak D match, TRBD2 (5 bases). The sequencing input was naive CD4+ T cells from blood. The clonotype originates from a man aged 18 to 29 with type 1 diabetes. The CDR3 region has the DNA TGTGCCAGCAGTGGTGGACTTACCGGGGAGCTGTTTTTT. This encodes CASSGGLTGELFF.